Sequencing of this T cell receptor (beta chain) was carried out in a study of cytomegalovirus exposure and HLA in healthy donors. At the level of the study: From 170 million or so T cells, an earlier analysis saw under 140 million unique TCR beta sequences. Points from the study as a whole: TRBV6-2, TRBV6-3 and other indistinguishable V segments were excluded. Sequencing probably produced one cluster of sequence variants that were highly shared. Later analysis showed most CMV-associated TCR beta chains appearing HLA-restricted.

This CDR3 spans 14 amino acids. V lost 4 bases to trimming and J lost 0 bases, with 7 bases between them. Germline CDR1 reads SGDLS; CDR2 reads YYNGEE. The study ran its PCR with 60 Vbeta and 13 Jbeta primers. This table comes from immunoSEQ multiplex PCR, and its TCRdb copy is limited to in-frame clones, with some not included. The sample has roughly 120,000 clones, over 65% seen once. As to this clone: Its antigen is still unknown.

This chain joins TRBV9 and TRBJ2-2; D is unclear. The sample taken for sequencing was PBMCs. The sequence was collected from a woman between 18 and 29 years old in good health and CMV-seronegative. In DNA, the CDR3 is TGTGCCAGCAGCCCCTCTACGAACACCGGGGAGCTGTTTTTT. It is translated as CASSPSTNTGELFF.